Shown below are 12 T cell receptor beta chains from a single sample sequenced in a study of siplizumab effects on memory and regulatory T cells (dated by TCRdb to the late 2010s). Preparation of the library involved the immunoSEQ multiplex PCR assay. TCRdb provides this immuneACCESS table in a form limited to in-frame rearrangements. Some clones are lacking; in checked studies, under half of them reflect an unresolved V gene, and why the rest are absent is not known. The sample data list approximately 94,000 clones, and around 97% of these were observed just once. Jointly, the top ten make up 0.025% to 0.035% of the sample. Material for sequencing was naive CD4+ T cells sorted from blood. The cell subset or site label on this specimen signifies: unstimulated naive T cells. Receptors originate from a human donor in good health.

This rearrangement joins TRBV4-1 to TRBJ1-1; unclear D gene. V shed 4 bases and J shed 4 bases, with 22 bases lying between them. Germline assignment: CDR1 MGHRA and CDR2 YSYEKL. The CDR3 consists of 17 residues. CDR3 protein: CASSPTLQRLVSTEAFF. CDR3 in DNA: TGCGCCAGCAGCCCGACCCTACAGCGGCTGGTGAGCACTGAAGCTTTCTTT.

The rearrangement uses TRBV4-2 and TRBJ2-5, with 9 positions matching TRBD2. The CDR3 contains 15 residues. Germline CDR1 and CDR2: LGHNA and YNFKEQ. After removal of 0 bases from V and 3 bases from J, the junction contained 2 bases not matched to a gene. CDR3 nucleotide sequence: TGTGCCAGCAGCCAAGATCAGCGGGGGGAAGAGACCCAGTACTTC. It encodes CASSQDQRGEETQYF.

The rearrangement links TRBV5-1 to TRBJ2-2, with TRBD1 as a possible D gene (5 bases). The length of the CDR3 is 14 residues. Germline assignment: CDR1 SGHRS and CDR2 YFSETQ. Trimming removed 7 bases from V and 3 bases from J, with 13 bases in between. DNA of the CDR3: TGCGCCAGCGAAAGGGGCGGTGACACCGGGGAGCTGTTTTTT. Its translation is CASERGGDTGELFF.

The chain recombines TRBV4-1 with TRBJ2-3; perhaps TRBD2 as D (7 bases). V gave up 3 bases and J gave up 0 bases, with 22 bases separating them. CDR1 and CDR2 (germline): MGHRA, YSYEKL. CDR3 length equals 19 residues. The CDR3 spells CASSHRRGLGPDSTDTQYF. CDR3 in DNA: TGCGCCAGCAGCCACCGGCGGGGGCTGGGACCAGATAGCACAGATACGCAGTATTTT.

The chain carries TRBV6-6 and TRBJ2-5, with D perhaps matching TRBD2 (5 bases). The CDR3 totals 11 residues. Trimming took off 11 bases at V and 5 bases at J, with 12 bases between the two ends. Germline CDR1 and CDR2: MNHNY and SVGAGI (reference sequence). The CDR3 reads CAAGIQETQYF. DNA for the CDR3: TGTGCCGCCGGGATCCAGGAGACCCAGTACTTC.

The chain has TRBV6-4 and TRBJ1-2, with 7 bases that match TRBD1. Germline V gene data show CDR1 as MRHNA and CDR2 as SNTAGT. The CDR3 contains 15 residues. The ends lost 6 bases at V and 1 base at J; junction bases unmatched: 8. Here the CDR3 DNA reads TGTGCCAGCAGCCCGACAGGGTTCGTTAACTATGGCTACACCTTC. Translated: CASSPTGFVNYGYTF.

The V and J genes are TRBV12-5 and TRBJ1-6; the D is unclear. Trimming pared 1 base from V and 7 bases from J, leaving 8 bases between. This CDR3 is built from 14 residues. From germline, CDR1 is LGHNT and CDR2 FRNRAP. The CDR3 DNA is TGTGCTAGTGGTTTGGAAGAAGGAAATTCACCCCTCCACTTT. This sequence encodes CASGLEEGNSPLHF.

The chain has TRBV14 and TRBJ1-2; D gene uncertain. The V gene's germline CDR1 is SGHDN and CDR2 FVKESK. This CDR3 is 14 amino acids long. The V end lost 1 base, the J end lost 6 bases, and 12 bases lay between the germline ends. CDR3 coding DNA: TGTGCCAGCAGCCAAGCGCTTGTCCGCCATGGCTACACCTTC. This codes for CASSQALVRHGYTF.

This sequence joins TRBV5-1 and TRBJ2-1, with unresolved D. Germline values: CDR1 SGHRS, CDR2 YFSETQ. Trimming cost V 0 bases and J 3 bases, with 10 bases left between them. This CDR3 comprises 15 residues. The CDR3: CASSLVGDGYNEQFF. In DNA form, the CDR3 reads TGCGCCAGCAGCTTGGTTGGCGATGGCTACAATGAGCAGTTCTTC.

V and J are TRBV6-1 and TRBJ1-5; D perhaps matches TRBD1 (6 bases). The CDR3 contains 18 residues. V lost 2 bases, J lost 0 bases, and 17 bases lay in between. Germline CDR1 reads MNHNS; CDR2 reads SASEGT. The CDR3 DNA reads TGTGCCAGCAGTGAATCGGGGACACCGGGCATTAGCAATCAGCCCCAGCATTTT. Its protein product is CASSESGTPGISNQPQHF.

The rearrangement links TRBV7-2 to TRBJ2-7; TRBD2 matches 7 bases. The J segment lost 6 bases and the V segment lost 2 bases, leaving 4 bases of the junction unmatched. Germline V gene data show CDR1 as SGHTA and CDR2 as FQGNSA. The CDR3 length is 13 residues. The CDR3 region is CASSLSGIGEQYF. CDR3 in DNA: TGTGCCAGCAGCTTAAGCGGGATTGGCGAGCAGTACTTC.

This clone was picked up one time. The gene calls are TRBV19 and TRBJ1-5; a possible D gene is TRBD1 (6 bases). Trimming removed 5 bases from V and 4 bases from J, with 12 bases in between. CDR3 length: 14 amino acids. CDR1 is LNHDA, CDR2 SQIVND, per germline (reference sequence). In DNA, the CDR3 is TGTGCCAGTAGTGGAACAGGGATAAATCAGCCCCAGCATTTT. Amino acids: CASSGTGINQPQHF.